The 14 T cell receptor beta chains listed next were all sequenced from one sample in a study of CD4 T cells in relation to SARS-CoV-2 and coronaviruses. No antigen has been assigned to these receptors. Unexposed donor CD4+ T cells date from about 2011-2018, before the COVID-19 pandemic. The cells were cultured for approximately 10 days before CD4+ T cells were isolated. TCRdb's copy holds only in-frame clones and misses some; the assay was immunoSEQ multiplex PCR. The sample has 20,000 to 30,000 clones, 76% seen once. The material sequenced was CD4+ T cells from PBMCs, cultured in vitro. The receptors were gathered from a human donor in good health.

The count of this clone is one. The gene calls are TRBV7-3 and TRBJ2-1; D might be TRBD1 (6 bases). Trimming took 5 bases from V and 0 from J, leaving 14 bases between them. The V gene's germline CDR1 is SGHTA and CDR2 FQGTGA. This CDR3 has 16 amino acids. In nucleotides, the CDR3 is TGTGCCAGCAGCCAAAACAGGGTGCTCTCCTACAATGAGCAGTTCTTC. It is translated as CASSQNRVLSYNEQFF.

The chain joins TRBV21-1 to TRBJ2-2. TRBV21-1 is a listed pseudogene. CDR3 length: 17 amino acids. This CDR3 reads CASSKNSGRGLRGELFF. As DNA, the CDR3 is TGTGCCAGCAGCAAAAATTCAGGGAGGGGGCTACGCGGGGAGCTGTTTTTT.

The chain combines TRBV27 with TRBJ2-7; TRBD1 matches 11 bases. J lost 4 bases, V lost 5 bases, and 4 bases had no gene match. Germline V gene data show CDR1 as MNHEY and CDR2 as SMNVEV (reference sequence). The CDR3 spans 14 residues. CDR3: CASSPGQGVYEQYF. DNA for the CDR3: TGTGCCAGCAGTCCGGGACAGGGGGTTTACGAGCAGTACTTC.

The chain joins TRBV12-5 to TRBJ2-7; no clear D. This CDR3 is built from 15 residues. Germline CDR1 reads LGHNT; CDR2 reads FRNRAP. V shed 4 bases and J shed 0 bases, with 13 bases lying between them. Here the CDR3 reads CASGSPRQLSYEQYF. The CDR3 coding sequence is TGTGCTAGTGGTTCCCCCCGACAACTCTCCTACGAGCAGTACTTC.

V and J are TRBV7-2 and TRBJ2-1; no clear D. The V and J ends lost 3 bases and 6 bases respectively, with 9 bases between them. This CDR3 contains 13 residues. The germline CDR1 and CDR2 sequences are SGHTA and FQGNSA. CDR3 nucleotide sequence: TGTGCCAGCAGCTTGGGCACCGGCAATGAGCAGTTCTTC. This sequence encodes CASSLGTGNEQFF. The whole variable domain, filled in from reference TRBV7-2 and TRBJ2-1, reads GAGVSQSPSNKVTEKGKDVELRCDPISGHTALYWYRQSLGQGLEFLIYFQGNSAPDKSGLPSDRFSAERTGGSVSTLTIQRTQQEDSAVYLCASSLGTGNEQFFGPGTRLTVL.

This clone was picked up a small number of times. The rearrangement uses TRBV10-1 and TRBJ1-5; TRBD1 agrees at 7 bases. V trimming: 4 bases; J trimming: 9 bases; junction bases outside the gene matches: 6. This CDR3 spans 13 amino acids. CDR1 and CDR2 (germline): WNHNN, SYGVQD (reference sequence). The CDR3 nucleotides read TGCGCCAGCAGTGCCGGGACAGCCCGGCCCCAGCATTTT. Amino acid sequence: CASSAGTARPQHF.

This chain connects TRBV10-3 to TRBJ2-7; 7 bases are shared with TRBD1. Trimming removed 9 bases from V and 1 base from J; junction bases left unmatched: 6. Germline V lookup: CDR1 ENHRY, CDR2 SYGVKD. This CDR3 has 13 residues. DNA of the CDR3: TGTGCCATGAACAGGGGTGGTTCCTACGAGCAGTACTTC. Translation: CAMNRGGSYEQYF.

The chain has TRBV2 and TRBJ1-2; 7 bases line up with TRBD1. Germline trimming cut 8 bases from V and 7 bases from J; bases unmatched to any gene: 10. Germline CDR1 SNHLY, CDR2 FYNNEI. This CDR3 is built from 13 residues. The chain's CDR3 is CASCPDRAGGYTF. CDR3 DNA sequence: TGTGCCAGCTGCCCCGACAGGGCTGGTGGCTACACCTTC.

This clone was counted only a few times. V and J are TRBV5-8 and TRBJ2-3; 11 bases match TRBD2. CDR1 and CDR2 (germline): SGHTS, YDEGEE. The CDR3 is made up of 16 amino acids. Losses at the gene ends were 4 bases for V and 0 bases for J; bases not matched to a gene: 4. Here the CDR3 DNA reads TGTGCCAGCAGCGTTGGGACTAGCGGTAGCACAGATACGCAGTATTTT. Its translation is CASSVGTSGSTDTQYF.

A single count supports this clone. V and J are TRBV7-9 and TRBJ1-5; the match to TRBD1 covers 8 bases. Trimming cost V 1 base and J 5 bases; bases outside gene matches: 10. CDR1 is SEHNR, CDR2 FQNEAQ, per germline (reference sequence). The CDR3 is made up of 17 amino acids. The CDR3 nucleotides read TGTGCCAGCAGCTTAGAGACAGGGGCGTCACTCGATCAGCCCCAGCATTTT. Amino acid sequence: CASSLETGASLDQPQHF. The variable domain in full, completed from reference TRBV7-9 and TRBJ1-5, reads DTGVSQNPRHKITKRGQNVTFRCDPISEHNRLYWYRQTLGQGPEFLTYFQNEAQLEKSRLLSDRFSAERPKGSFSTLEIQRTEQGDSAMYLCASSLETGASLDQPQHFGDGTRLSIL.

The V call is TRBV27, the J call TRBJ2-7, with 7 bases lining up with TRBD1. The CDR3 has 15 amino acids. Losses at the gene ends were 4 bases for V and 3 bases for J; bases not matched to a gene: 9. Looked up from germline, CDR1 is MNHEY and CDR2 is SMNVEV (reference sequence). The DNA for the CDR3 is TGTGCCAGCAGTTCACAGACAGGGCCCAGCTACGAGCAGTACTTC. Translation: CASSSQTGPSYEQYF.

This clone has only a few counts. The genes are TRBV5-1 and TRBJ2-7; the match to TRBD2 covers 9 bases. Germline lookup yields CDR1 SGHRS and CDR2 YFSETQ. There are 17 residues in the CDR3. V lost 4 bases and J lost 0; bases outside the gene matches: 11. In DNA, the CDR3 is TGCGCCAGCAGCCTTACCATAGCGGGAGCGAGCTCCTACGAGCAGTACTTC. This encodes CASSLTIAGASSYEQYF. Full variable domain (missing parts from reference TRBV5-1 and TRBJ2-7): KAGVTQTPRYLIKTRGQQVTLSCSPISGHRSVSWYQQTPGQGLQFLFEYFSETQRNKGNFPGRFSGRQFSNSRSEMNVSTLELGDSALYLCASSLTIAGASSYEQYFGPGTRLTVT.

This chain joins TRBV5-1 and TRBJ2-7; D ambiguous. Trimming left V 5 bases short and J 6 bases short, with 21 bases between. This CDR3 has 15 amino acids. CDR1 is SGHRS, CDR2 YFSETQ, per germline. CDR3 sequence (DNA): TGCGCCAGCAGTGGAAATTCCTACCCTTTTACCGAGCAGTACTTC. Amino acids: CASSGNSYPFTEQYF.

This chain connects TRBV6-4 to TRBJ2-2; 10 nucleotides agree with TRBD1. The trim removed 6 bases at V and 3 bases at J, leaving 10 bases unmatched. The CDR3 runs to 17 residues. Germline-derived CDR1 and CDR2 are MRHNA and SNTAGT. The CDR3 loop reads CASSPGQGFGDTGELFF. The CDR3 nucleotides are TGTGCCAGCAGCCCGGGACAGGGGTTTGGGGACACCGGGGAGCTGTTTTTT.